The source of this T cell receptor (beta chain) is a study of vaccination and CD4 T cells after COVID-19. For the study at large: The makeup of the convalescents was six males and four females, two of them Hispanic. Overlapping spike peptides of SARS-CoV-2, HCoV-NL63, HCoV-OC43 and HCoV-229E stimulated the cells. According to the study, participants were given two doses of BNT162b2 or mRNA-1273 vaccine.

Study-level results: SARS-CoV-2-reactive clonotypes rose nonsignificantly, with the median going from around 20 to 38.

Described treatment: 10-day PBMC culture with coronavirus spike peptide pools or control peptides (ViraFEST assay). The Oncomine TCR Beta short-read assay was applied to DNA of cultured CD4+ T cells. From the PCR reads, TCRdb called clonotypes with MiXCR, one entry per CDR3 protein. Among approximately 25,000 distinct CDR3 sequences, around 49% were seen once, and the ten largest hold about 6.3%. CDR3 size: 15 residues. V was clipped by 11 bases and J by 6 bases, with 24 bases between them. Germline CDR1 reads ENHRY; CDR2 reads SYGVKD. On this clonotype: Its cognate antigen is unknown.

The sample consisted of CD4+ T cells from blood, cultured in vitro. The chain employs TRBV10-3 and TRBJ2-3; either TRBD1 or TRBD2 may fit D (6 bases each). The sequence was collected from a human donor who had recovered from COVID-19. This CDR3 is CASQSRGQGSDTQYF. For the CDR3, the DNA is TGTGCCTCCCAAAGCCGGGGGCAGGGTAGCGATACGCAGTATTTT.